This entry concerns a single T cell receptor (beta chain). The table lists this clonotype with many counts. There is no known antigen for this receptor. Per-base qualities were not stored, and no clone one base away is much larger. The source of the sample is a study of regulatory T cells in long-lasting Graves disease (dated by TCRdb to about 2021). Context from the whole study: Persistent Graves' disease was defined as antithyroid drug treatment for over 5 years with persistently positive TSH receptor autoantibodies. This study used TCR sequencing and RNA sequencing of peripheral blood to compare persistent Graves' disease patients against newly diagnosed Graves' disease patients. A total of about 33 samples underwent TCR sequencing, from around 13 patients with persistent Graves' disease and around 20 patients with newly diagnosed Graves' disease. On average, persistent Graves' disease patients in the clinical cohort had been on antithyroid drugs for about 9.3 years. The study was conducted in China and was registered as a clinical trial.

The label giving this sample's time point can be read as: persistent/refractory GD, antithyroid drugs over 5 years with positive TRAb. For both TCR sequencing and RNA sequencing, RNA was extracted from PBMCs using TRIzol. Graves' disease was diagnosed according to American Thyroid Association guidelines. Patients were recruited from an endocrinology department in Xi'an, China. Each patient gave approximately 10 milliliters of peripheral blood, collected in an EDTA anticoagulant tube. Ficoll Paque Plus density gradient separation was used to isolate PBMCs, and no further T cell sorting was performed. An Agilent 2100 Bioanalyzer and agarose gel were used to assess RNA quality, and a NanoDrop 2000 was used to measure RNA concentration. General findings and caveats noted by the study authors: Preferential use of TRBV28, TRBJ1-2 and TRBJ2-5 was observed in persistent disease, whereas TRBV20-1 and TRBJ2-1 were favored in newly diagnosed disease. A larger number of public clonotypes was shared among persistent patients (more than 2,500) than among newly diagnosed patients (roughly 1,000). Sequencing and analysis were restricted to the TCR beta chain. Compared with newly diagnosed patients, persistent Graves' disease patients had lower TCR Shannon entropy and fewer highly expanded clones, which suggests clonal expansion. The study examined only peripheral blood because the primary lesion, thyroid tissue, could not be accessed. The authors acknowledged the small sample size as a limitation that may reduce accuracy.

Library generation was performed with multiplex PCR. Sequenced using an Illumina HiSeq 4000. CDR3 regions were amplified by Arm-PCR with iRepertoire HTBI primers to construct TCR beta libraries. Before sequencing, the PCR products underwent gel purification. Regarding the original processing steps: Across samples, around 58 TRBV and around 15 TRBJ segments were identified and used for gene usage analysis of CDR3 amino acid clonotypes. Filtered high-quality paired reads were merged into contigs using COPE and FqMerger. BLAST was used to align contigs to IMGT TRBV, TRBD and TRBJ reference genes, with CDR3 defined following IMGT. Any clonotype with a frequency above 0.1% was counted as a highly expanded clone. Shannon entropy served as the measure of repertoire diversity, while the Gini coefficient captured V-J evenness. Public clonotypes were defined as clonotypes shared by more than one individual. The public reads were reprocessed in TCRdb via fastp at Q25 and MiXCR, keeping in-frame beta chains. Every entry covers one CDR3 protein and lists the most common genes and DNA from its rows. In this record, the V and J calls reflect TCRdb's handling and not the investigators' own analysis. The sample contains a few hundred thousand distinct CDR3 sequences, approximately 25% of them found a single time. The ten largest clones capture roughly a quarter of the sample.

The CDR3 runs 14 amino acids, cysteine and phenylalanine included. The sequence is cut down to CDR3 DNA, 42 bases in frame from base 1. Trimming takes 4 bases off V and 7 bases off J; junction bases not matched to a gene: 5. CDR1 is given as SGDLS and CDR2 as YYNGEE, both from the germline V gene. The V and J segments used are TRBV9 and TRBJ1-6; 7 junctional bases match TRBD1. The receptor was derived from a woman between 40 and 50 years old with Graves disease. Donor details come from another sample of the same person, matched by shared clones. The sequencing here drew on peripheral blood mononuclear cells (PBMCs), taken when the disease was refractory, from a patient treated with antithyroid drugs. CDR3 loop: CASSLRDRNSPLHF. The nucleotide sequence is TGTGCCAGCAGCTTGCGGGACAGAAATTCACCCCTCCACTTT.